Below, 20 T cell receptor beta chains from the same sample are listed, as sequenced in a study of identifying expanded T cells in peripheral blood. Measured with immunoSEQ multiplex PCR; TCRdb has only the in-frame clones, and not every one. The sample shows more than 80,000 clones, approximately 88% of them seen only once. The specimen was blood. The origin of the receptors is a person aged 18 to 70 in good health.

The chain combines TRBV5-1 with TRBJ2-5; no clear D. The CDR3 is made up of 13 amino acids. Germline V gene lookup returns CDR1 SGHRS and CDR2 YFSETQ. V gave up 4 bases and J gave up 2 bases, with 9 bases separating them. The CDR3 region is CASSQWGQETQYF. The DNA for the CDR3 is TGCGCCAGCAGCCAGTGGGGACAAGAGACCCAGTACTTC.

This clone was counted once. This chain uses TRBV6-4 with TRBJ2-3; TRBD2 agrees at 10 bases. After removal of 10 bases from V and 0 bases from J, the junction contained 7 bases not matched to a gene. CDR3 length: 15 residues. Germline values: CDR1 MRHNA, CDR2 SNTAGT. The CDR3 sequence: CATQSTSGSTDTQYF. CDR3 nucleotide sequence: TGTGCCACACAATCGACTAGCGGGAGCACAGATACGCAGTATTTT.

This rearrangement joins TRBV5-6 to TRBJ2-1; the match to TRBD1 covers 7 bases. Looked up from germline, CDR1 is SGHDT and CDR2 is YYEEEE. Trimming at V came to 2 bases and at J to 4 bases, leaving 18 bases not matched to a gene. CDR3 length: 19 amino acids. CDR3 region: CASSFKGTASLGVYNEQFF. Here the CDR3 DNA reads TGTGCCAGCAGCTTTAAAGGGACAGCGTCGTTGGGGGTTTACAATGAGCAGTTCTTC.

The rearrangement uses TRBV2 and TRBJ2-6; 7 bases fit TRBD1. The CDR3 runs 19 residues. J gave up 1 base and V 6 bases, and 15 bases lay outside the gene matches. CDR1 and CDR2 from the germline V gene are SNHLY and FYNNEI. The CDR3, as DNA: TGTGCCAGCAGCCAAGGAATAGACAGGGTGCGGTCTGGGGCCAACGTCCTGACTTTC. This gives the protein CASSQGIDRVRSGANVLTF.

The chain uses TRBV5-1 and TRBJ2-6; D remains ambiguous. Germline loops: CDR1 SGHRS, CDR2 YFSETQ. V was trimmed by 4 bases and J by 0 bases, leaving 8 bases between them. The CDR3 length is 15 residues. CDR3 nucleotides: TGCGCCAGCAGCCCGGACGTCTCTGGGGCCAACGTCCTGACTTTC. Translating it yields CASSPDVSGANVLTF.

Written as DNA, the CDR3 is TGTGCCAGCACCCGACAGGGGGCGGGAGAAAACATTCAGTACTTC. This gives the protein CASTRQGAGENIQYF. This rearrangement joins TRBV7-9 to TRBJ2-4, with TRBD1 identical over 10 bases. The length of the CDR3 is 15 residues. Germline V gene sequence: CDR1 SEHNR, CDR2 FQNEAQ (reference sequence). Trimming at V came to 7 bases and at J to 5 bases, leaving 8 bases not matched to a gene.

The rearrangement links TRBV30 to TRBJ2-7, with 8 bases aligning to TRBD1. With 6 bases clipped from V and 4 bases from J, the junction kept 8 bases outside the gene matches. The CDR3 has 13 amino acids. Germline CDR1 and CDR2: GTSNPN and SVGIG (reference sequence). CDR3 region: CACEARGQYEQYF. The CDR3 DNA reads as TGTGCCTGTGAGGCCAGGGGGCAATACGAGCAGTACTTC.

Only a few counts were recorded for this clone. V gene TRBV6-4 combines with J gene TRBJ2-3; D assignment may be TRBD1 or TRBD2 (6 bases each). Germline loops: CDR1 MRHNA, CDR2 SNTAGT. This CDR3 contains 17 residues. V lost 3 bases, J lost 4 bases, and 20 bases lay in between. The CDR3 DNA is TGTGCCAGCAGTGAAGGCGGGGACACCCCGGCCGCAGATACGCAGTATTTT. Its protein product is CASSEGGDTPAADTQYF.

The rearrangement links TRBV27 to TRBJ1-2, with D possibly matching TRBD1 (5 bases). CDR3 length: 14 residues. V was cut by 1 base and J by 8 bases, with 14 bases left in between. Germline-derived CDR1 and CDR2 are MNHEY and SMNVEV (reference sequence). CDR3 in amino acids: CASSLWEGASGYTF. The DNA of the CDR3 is TGTGCCAGCAGTTTATGGGAAGGGGCGTCAGGCTACACCTTC.

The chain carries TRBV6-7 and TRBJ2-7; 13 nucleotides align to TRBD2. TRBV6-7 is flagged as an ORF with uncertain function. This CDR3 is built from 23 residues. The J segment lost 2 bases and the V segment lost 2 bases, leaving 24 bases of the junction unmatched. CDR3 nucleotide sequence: TGTGCCAGCAGTTACCCTAGGACTAGCGGGGGAACCAACCCCGCCGACGAGACCTACGAGCAGTACTTC. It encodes CASSYPRTSGGTNPADETYEQYF.

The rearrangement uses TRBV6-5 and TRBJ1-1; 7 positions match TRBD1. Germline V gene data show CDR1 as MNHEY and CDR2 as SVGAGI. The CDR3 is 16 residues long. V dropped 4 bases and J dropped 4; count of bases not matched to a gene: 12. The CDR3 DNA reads TGTGCCAGCAGTTCACCGTATCTGGCAGGGGGCACTGAAGCTTTCTTT. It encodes CASSSPYLAGGTEAFF.

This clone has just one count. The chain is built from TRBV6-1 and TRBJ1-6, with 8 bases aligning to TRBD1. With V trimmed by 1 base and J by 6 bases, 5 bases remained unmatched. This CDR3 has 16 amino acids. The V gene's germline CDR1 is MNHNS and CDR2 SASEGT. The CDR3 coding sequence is TGTGCCAGCAGTGAAGTTTGGCAGGGGGCTAATTCACCCCTCCACTTT. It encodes CASSEVWQGANSPLHF.

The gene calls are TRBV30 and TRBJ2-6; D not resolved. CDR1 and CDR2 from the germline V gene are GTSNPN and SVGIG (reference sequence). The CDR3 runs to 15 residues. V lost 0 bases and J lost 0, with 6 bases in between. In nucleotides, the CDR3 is TGTGCCTGGAGTGTATCGCTCTCTGGGGCCAACGTCCTGACTTTC. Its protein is CAWSVSLSGANVLTF.

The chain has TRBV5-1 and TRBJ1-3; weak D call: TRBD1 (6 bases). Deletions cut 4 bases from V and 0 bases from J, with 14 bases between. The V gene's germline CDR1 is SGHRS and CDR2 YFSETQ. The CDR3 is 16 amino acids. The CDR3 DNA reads TGCGCCAGCAGCGTAACCTCAGGGGCCTCTGGAAACACCATATATTTT. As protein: CASSVTSGASGNTIYF.

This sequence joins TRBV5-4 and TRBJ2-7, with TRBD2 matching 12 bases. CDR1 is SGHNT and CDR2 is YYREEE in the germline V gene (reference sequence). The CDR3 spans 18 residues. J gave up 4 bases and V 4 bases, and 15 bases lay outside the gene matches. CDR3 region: CASSPATSGSPHHYEQYF. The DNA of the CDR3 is TGTGCCAGCAGCCCAGCGACTAGCGGGAGCCCTCACCATTACGAGCAGTACTTC.

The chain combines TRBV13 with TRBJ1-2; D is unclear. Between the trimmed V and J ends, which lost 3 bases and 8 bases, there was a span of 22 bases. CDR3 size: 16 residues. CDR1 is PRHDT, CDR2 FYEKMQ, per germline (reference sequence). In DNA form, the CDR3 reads TGTGCCAGCAGCTTGACGGACCGCCCTGTGAGTTCCGGCTACACCTTC. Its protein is CASSLTDRPVSSGYTF.

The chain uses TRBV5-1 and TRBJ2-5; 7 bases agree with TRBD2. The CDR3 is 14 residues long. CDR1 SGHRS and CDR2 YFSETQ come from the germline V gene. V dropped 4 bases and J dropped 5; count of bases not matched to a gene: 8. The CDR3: CASSPGGGEETQYF. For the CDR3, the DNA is TGCGCCAGCAGCCCGGGGGGAGGGGAGGAGACCCAGTACTTC.

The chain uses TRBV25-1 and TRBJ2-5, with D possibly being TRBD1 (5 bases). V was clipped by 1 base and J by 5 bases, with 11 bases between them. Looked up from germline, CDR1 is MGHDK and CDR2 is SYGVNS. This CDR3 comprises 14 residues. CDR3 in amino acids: CASSESGITETQYF. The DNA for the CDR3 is TGTGCCAGCAGTGAATCAGGGATAACGGAGACCCAGTACTTC. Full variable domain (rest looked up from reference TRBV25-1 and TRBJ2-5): EADIYQTPRYLVIGTGKKITLECSQTMGHDKMYWYQQDPGMELHLIHYSYGVNSTEKGDLSSESTVSRIRTEHFPLTLESARPSHTSQYLCASSESGITETQYFGPGTRLLVL.

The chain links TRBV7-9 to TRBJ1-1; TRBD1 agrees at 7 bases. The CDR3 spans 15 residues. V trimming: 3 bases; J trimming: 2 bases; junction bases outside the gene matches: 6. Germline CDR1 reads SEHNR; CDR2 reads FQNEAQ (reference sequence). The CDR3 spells CASSFPGQINTEAFF. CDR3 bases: TGTGCCAGCAGCTTTCCGGGACAGATTAACACTGAAGCTTTCTTT.

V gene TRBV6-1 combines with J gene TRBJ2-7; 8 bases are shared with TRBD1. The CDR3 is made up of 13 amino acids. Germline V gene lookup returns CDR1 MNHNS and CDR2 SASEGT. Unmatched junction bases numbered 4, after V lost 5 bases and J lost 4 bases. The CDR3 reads CASSRTGRYEQYF. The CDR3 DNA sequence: TGTGCCAGCAGTCGGACAGGGAGGTACGAGCAGTACTTC.